This TCR beta chain was documented in a study of shared clonotypes between healthy human individuals. About the study: Samples came from two female and three male donors aged 18 to 49.

HIV-negative, healthy adults without recent acute infections or vaccinations were the donors. Produced via immunoSEQ multiplex PCR; TCRdb's table is partial and in-frame only. The sample holds roughly 2.2 million clones; approximately 95% are singletons and the top ten take 0.3% to 0.4%. The CDR3 is 15 residues long. Trimming at V came to 1 base and at J to 3 bases, leaving 2 bases not matched to a gene. CDR1 and CDR2 (germline): LGHNA, YNFKEQ. V usage is TRBV4-2 and J usage is TRBJ2-2, with TRBD2 identical over 7 bases. The receptor was isolated from a young man in good health. Some clones in this sample may be carry-over from other donors' samples. The source material was naive CD4+ T cells from PBMCs. Described subset: CD45RA+ positively selected. The CDR3 is CASSQGGRDTGELFF. Here the CDR3 DNA reads TGTGCCAGCAGCCAAGGTGGGAGGGACACCGGGGAGCTGTTTTTT.